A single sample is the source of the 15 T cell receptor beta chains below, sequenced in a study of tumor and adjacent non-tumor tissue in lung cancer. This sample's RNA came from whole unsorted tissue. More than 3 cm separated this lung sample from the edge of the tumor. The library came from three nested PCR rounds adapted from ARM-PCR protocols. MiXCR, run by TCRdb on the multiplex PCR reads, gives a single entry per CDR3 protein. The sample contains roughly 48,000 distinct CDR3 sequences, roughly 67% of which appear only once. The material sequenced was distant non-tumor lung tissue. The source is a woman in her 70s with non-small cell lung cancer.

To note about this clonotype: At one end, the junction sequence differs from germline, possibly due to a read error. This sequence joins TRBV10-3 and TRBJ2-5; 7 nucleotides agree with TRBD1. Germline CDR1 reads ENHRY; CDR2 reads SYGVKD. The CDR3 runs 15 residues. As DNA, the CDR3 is TGTGCTATCAGTTCTATAGGGGGCGAGGGCAAGACCCAGTACTTC. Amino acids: CAISSIGGEGKTQYF.

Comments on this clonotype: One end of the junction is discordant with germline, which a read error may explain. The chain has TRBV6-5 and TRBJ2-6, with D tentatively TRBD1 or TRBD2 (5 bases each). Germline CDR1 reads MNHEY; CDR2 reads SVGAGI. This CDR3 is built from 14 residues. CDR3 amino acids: CASSGGSGANVLTF. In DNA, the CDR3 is TGTGCCAGCAGCGGAGGCTCTGGGGCCAACGTCCTGACATTC.

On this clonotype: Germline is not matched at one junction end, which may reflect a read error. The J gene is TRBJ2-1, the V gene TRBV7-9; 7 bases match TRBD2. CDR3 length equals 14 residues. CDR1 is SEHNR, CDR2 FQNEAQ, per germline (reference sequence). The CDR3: CTSSSPRGGNEQFF. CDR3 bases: TGTACCAGCAGCTCCCCACGCGGGGGCAATGAGCAGTTCTTC.

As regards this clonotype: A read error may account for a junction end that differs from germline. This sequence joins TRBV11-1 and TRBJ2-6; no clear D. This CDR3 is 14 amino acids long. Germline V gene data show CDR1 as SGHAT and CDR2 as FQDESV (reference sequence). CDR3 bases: TGTACCAGCAGTCGCAGCTCTGTGGCCAACCTCCTGACTTTC. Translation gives CTSSRSSVANLLTF.

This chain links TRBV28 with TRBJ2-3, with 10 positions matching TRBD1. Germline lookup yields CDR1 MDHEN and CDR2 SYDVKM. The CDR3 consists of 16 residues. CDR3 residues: CVGSNRDRGTTDTQYF. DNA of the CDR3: TGTGTCGGCAGTAACCGGGACAGGGGAACGACAGATACGCAGTATTTT.

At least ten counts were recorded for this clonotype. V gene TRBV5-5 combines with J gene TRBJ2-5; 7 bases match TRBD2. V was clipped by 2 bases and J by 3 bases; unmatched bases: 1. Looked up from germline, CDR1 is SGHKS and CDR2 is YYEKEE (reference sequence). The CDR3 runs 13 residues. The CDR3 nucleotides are TGTGCCAGCAGCTTCGGACTAGAAGAGACCCAGTACTTC. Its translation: CASSFGLEETQYF. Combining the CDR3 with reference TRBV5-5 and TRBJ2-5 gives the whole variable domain DAGVTQSPTHLIKTRGQQVTLRCSPISGHKSVSWYQQVLGQGPQFIFQYYEKEERGRGNFPDRFSARQFPNYSSELNVNALLLGDSALYLCASSFGLEETQYFGPGTRLLVL.

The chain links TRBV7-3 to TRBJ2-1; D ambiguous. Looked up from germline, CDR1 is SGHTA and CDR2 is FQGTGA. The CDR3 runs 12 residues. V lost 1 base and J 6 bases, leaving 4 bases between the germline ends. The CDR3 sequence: CASSLNANEQFF. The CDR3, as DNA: TGTGCCAGCAGCTTAAATGCCAATGAGCAGTTCTTC.

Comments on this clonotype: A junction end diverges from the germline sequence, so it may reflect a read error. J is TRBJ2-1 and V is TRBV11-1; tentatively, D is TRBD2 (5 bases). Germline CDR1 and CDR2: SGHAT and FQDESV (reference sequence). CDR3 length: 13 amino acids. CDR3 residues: CASSHLSRGEQSF. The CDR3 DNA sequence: TGTGCCAGTAGTCACCTTTCCCGGGGTGAGCAGTCCTTC.

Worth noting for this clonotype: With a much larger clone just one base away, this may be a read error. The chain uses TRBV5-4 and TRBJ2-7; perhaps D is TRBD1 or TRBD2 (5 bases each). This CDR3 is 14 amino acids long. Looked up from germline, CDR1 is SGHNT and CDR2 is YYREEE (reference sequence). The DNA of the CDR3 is TGTGCCAGCGGCTTGGATGTCGGGGCAGGGGAGCAGTACTTC. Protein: CASGLDVGAGEQYF.

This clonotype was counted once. The CDR3 nucleotides read TGTGACAGTAAGTCTAGCGGCGGTTCCTACAATGAGCAGTTCTTC. Translating gives CDSKSSGGSYNEQFF. J is TRBJ2-1 and V is TRBV6-1; 7 bases align to TRBD2. The CDR3 sequence is 15 residues long. The V gene's germline CDR1 is MNHNS and CDR2 SASEGT.

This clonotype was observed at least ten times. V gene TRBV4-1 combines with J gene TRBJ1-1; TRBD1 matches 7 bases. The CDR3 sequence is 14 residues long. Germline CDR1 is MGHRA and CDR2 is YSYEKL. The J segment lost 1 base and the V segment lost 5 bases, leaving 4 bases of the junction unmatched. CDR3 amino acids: CASSTRTGNTEAFF. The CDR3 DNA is TGCGCCAGCAGCACACGGACAGGGAACACTGAAGCTTTCTTT.

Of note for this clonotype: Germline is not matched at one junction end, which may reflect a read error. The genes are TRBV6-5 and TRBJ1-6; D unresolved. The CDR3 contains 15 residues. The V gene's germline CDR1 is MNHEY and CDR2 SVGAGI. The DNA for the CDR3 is TGTGCTAGCAGTTACTTCGACGGGCCGATTTCACCCCTCCACTTT. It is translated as CASSYFDGPISPLHF.

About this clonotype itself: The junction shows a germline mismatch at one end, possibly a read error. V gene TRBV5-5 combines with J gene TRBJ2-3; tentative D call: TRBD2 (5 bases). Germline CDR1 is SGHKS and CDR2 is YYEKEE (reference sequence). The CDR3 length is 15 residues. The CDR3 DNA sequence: TGCGCCAGCAGCTTCGACGGGATCGGTACAGATACGCAGTATTTT. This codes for CASSFDGIGTDTQYF.

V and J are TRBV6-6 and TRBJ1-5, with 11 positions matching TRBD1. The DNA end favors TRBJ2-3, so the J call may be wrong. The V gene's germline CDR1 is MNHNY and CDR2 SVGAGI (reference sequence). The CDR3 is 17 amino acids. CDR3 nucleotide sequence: TGTGCCAGCAGTGTCACCCTTGGGACAGGGGGAGATCAGCCCCAGTATTTT. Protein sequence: CASSVTLGTGGDQPQYF.

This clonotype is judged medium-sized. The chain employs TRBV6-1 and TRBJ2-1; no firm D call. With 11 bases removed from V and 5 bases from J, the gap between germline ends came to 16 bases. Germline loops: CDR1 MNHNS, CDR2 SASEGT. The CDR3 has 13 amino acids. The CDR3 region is CACMGPLNNEQFF. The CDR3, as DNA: TGTGCCTGCATGGGTCCACTTAACAATGAGCAGTTCTTC.